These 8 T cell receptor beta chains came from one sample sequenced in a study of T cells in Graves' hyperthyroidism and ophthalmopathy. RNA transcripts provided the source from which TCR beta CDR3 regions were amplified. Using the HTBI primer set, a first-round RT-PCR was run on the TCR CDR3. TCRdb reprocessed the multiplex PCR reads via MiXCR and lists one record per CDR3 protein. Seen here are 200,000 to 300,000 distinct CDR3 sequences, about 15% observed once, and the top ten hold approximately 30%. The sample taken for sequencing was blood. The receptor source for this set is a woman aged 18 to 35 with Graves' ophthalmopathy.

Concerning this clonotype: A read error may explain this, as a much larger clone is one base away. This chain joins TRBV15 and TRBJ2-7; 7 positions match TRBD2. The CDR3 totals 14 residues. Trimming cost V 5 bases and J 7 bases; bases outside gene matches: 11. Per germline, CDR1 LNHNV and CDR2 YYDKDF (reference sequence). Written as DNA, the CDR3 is TGTGCCACCAGCTTTTCCACGGGGGGTTGGGAGCAGTACTTC. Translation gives CATSFSTGGWEQYF.

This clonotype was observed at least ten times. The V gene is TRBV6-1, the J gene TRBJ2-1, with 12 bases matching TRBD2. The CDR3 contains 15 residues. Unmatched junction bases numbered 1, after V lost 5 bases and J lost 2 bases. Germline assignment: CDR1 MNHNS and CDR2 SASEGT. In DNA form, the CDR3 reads TGTGCCAGCAGTACTAGCGGGAGGACCTACAATGAGCAGTTCTTC. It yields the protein CASSTSGRTYNEQFF.

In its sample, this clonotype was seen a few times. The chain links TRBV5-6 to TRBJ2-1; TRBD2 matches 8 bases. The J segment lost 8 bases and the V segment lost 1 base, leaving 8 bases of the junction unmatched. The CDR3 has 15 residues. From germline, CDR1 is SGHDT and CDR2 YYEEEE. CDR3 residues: CASSLRAGGNHEQFF. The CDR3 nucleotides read TGTGCCAGCAGCTTGAGGGCGGGAGGAAACCATGAGCAGTTCTTC.

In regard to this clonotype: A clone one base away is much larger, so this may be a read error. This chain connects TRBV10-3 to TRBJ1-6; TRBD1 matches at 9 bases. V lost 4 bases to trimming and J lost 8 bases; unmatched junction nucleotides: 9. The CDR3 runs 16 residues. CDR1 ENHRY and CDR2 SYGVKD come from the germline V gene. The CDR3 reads CAISVERDRDDSPLHF. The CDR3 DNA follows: TGTGCCATCAGTGTCGAGAGGGACAGGGACGATTCACCCCTCCACTTT.

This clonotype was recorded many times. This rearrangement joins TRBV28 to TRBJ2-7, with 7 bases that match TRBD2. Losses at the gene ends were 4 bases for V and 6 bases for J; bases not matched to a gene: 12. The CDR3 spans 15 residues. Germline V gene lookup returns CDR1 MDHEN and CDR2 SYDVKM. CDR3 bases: TGTGCCAGCAGTTGGAGCTCAGCGGGAAAATCCGAGCAGTACTTC. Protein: CASSWSSAGKSEQYF.

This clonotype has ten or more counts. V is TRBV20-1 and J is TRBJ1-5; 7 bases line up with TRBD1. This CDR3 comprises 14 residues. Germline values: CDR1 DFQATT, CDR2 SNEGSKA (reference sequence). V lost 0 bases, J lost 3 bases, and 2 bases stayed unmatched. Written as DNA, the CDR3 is TGCAGTGCTAGAGAGGGACAGAACAATCAGCCCCAGCATTTT. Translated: CSAREGQNNQPQHF.

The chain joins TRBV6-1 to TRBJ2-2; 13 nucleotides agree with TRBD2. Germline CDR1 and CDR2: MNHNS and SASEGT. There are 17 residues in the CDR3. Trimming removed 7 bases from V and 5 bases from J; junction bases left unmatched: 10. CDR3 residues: CASKSTSGGAGTGELFF. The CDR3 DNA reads TGTGCCAGCAAGAGTACTAGCGGGGGGGCCGGGACCGGGGAGCTGTTTTTT.

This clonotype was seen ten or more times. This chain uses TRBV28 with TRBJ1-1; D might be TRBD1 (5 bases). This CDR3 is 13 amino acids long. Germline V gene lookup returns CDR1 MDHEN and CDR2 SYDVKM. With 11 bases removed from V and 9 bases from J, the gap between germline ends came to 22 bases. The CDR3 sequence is CAASGRGAIQAFF. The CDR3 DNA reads TGTGCCGCCAGCGGAAGGGGAGCGATTCAAGCTTTCTTT.